The 2 T cell receptor beta chains below were found in one sample sequenced in a study of cytomegalovirus exposure and HLA in healthy donors. Vbeta (60) and Jbeta (13) primers were used in the PCR. Assay used: immunoSEQ multiplex PCR; TCRdb lists only in-frame clones, some missing. The sample includes 63,000 or so clones, approximately 71% seen only once; the top ten take under 6.5%. Sequenced material: PBMCs. The receptors here all came from a man between 50 and 59 years old in good health and CMV-seronegative.

The rearrangement joins TRBV5-1 to TRBJ2-1, with D unresolved. Germline V gene data show CDR1 as SGHRS and CDR2 as YFSETQ. Trimming took off 0 bases at V and 7 bases at J, with 8 bases between the two ends. The CDR3 is made up of 13 amino acids. The DNA for the CDR3 is TGCGCCAGCAGCTTGGTAGTGGTGAATGAGCAGTTCTTC. This sequence encodes CASSLVVVNEQFF.

A few counts support this clone. Within the sample, other DNA sequences also encode this same CDR3. The chain carries TRBV6-5 and TRBJ1-1; weak D call: TRBD1 (5 bases). The CDR3 sequence is 15 residues long. Germline CDR1 reads MNHEY; CDR2 reads SVGAGI. V was trimmed by 0 bases and J by 1 base, leaving 9 bases between them. CDR3: CASSYSNRPNTEAFF. In DNA form, the CDR3 reads TGTGCCAGCAGTTACTCGAACAGGCCGAACACTGAAGCTTTCTTT.